This T cell receptor beta chain was retrieved from a study of blood T cell repertoires in COVID-19. In the study overall: Specimens from acute and convalescent COVID-19 originated in the United States, Italy and Spain.

The CDR3 has 20 amino acids. Authors' data handling: For nucleated cells, counts were estimated from reference gene primer amplification. Data came from immunoSEQ multiplex PCR; TCRdb stores just in-frame clones and leaves some out. V, J and clone size are those of that table, while D and trimming were read from the DNA. This repertoire shows 55,000 to 70,000 clones, about four fifths found once; its top ten account for 8.5% to 10%. The chain couples TRBV1 to TRBJ2-2; the table's TRBD1 call for D was not verified on the DNA. TRBV1 is tagged as a pseudogene. The receptor comes from a woman at least 80 years old with acute or convalescent COVID-19. Sequencing was performed on peripheral blood. For the CDR3, the DNA is TGCACCAGCAGCCAGAAACCGGGACAGGGGCCTCTTATGAACACCGGGGAGCTGTTTTTT. It is translated as CTSSQKPGQGPLMNTGELFF.